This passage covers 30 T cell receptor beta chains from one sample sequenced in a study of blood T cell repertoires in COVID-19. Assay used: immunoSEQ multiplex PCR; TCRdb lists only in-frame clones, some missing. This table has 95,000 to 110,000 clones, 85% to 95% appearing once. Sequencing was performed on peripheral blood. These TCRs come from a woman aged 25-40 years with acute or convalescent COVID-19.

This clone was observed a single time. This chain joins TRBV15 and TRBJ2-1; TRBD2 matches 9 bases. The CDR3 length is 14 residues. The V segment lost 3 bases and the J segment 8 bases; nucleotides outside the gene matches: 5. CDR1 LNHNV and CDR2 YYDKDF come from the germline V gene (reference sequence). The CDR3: CATSRGLALHEQFF. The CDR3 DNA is TGTGCCACCAGCAGGGGACTAGCTTTGCATGAGCAGTTCTTC.

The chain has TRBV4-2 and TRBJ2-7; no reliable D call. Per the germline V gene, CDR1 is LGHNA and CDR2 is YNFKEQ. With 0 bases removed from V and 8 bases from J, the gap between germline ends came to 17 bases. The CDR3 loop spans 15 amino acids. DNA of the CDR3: TGTGCCAGCAGCCAAGATGGGCACCAACAAATTCAGCAGTACTTC. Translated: CASSQDGHQQIQQYF.

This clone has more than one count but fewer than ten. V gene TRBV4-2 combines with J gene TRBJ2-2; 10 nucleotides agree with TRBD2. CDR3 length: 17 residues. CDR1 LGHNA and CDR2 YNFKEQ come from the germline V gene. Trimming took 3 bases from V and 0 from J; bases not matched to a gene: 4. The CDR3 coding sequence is TGTGCCAGCAGCCATGGACTAGCGGCCTCGAACACCGGGGAGCTGTTTTTT. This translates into CASSHGLAASNTGELFF.

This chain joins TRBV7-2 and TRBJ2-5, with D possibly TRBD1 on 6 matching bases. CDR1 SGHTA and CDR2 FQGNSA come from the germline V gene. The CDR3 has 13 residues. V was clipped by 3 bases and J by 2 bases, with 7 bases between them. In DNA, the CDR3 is TGTGCCAGCAGCTTCGGACAGCAAGAGACCCAGTACTTC. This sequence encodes CASSFGQQETQYF.

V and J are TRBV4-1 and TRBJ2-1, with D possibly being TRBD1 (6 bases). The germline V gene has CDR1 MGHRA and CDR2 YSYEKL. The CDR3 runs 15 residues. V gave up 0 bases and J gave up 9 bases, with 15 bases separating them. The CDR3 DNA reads TGCGCCAGCAGCCAAGATTATAGGGGGTTGAGTGAGCAGTTCTTC. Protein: CASSQDYRGLSEQFF.

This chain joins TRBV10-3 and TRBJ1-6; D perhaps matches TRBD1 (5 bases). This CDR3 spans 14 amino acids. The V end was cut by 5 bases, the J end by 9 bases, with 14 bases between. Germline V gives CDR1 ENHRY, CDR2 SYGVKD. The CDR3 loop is CAISSDTLLSPLHF. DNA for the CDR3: TGTGCCATCAGTTCGGACACCCTTCTTTCACCCCTCCACTTT.

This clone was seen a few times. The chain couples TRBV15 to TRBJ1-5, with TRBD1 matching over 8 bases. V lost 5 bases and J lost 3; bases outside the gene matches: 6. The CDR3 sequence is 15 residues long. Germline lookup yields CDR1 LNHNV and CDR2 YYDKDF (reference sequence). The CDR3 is CATSLGTGPNQPQHF. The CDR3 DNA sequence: TGTGCCACCAGCCTAGGGACAGGACCCAATCAGCCCCAGCATTTT.

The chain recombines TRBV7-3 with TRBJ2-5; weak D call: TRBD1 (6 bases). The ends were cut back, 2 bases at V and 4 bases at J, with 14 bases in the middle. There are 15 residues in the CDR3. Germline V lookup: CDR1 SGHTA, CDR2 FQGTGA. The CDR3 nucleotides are TGTGCCAGCAGCTTAGAGGGGCAGGGGATAGAGACCCAGTACTTC. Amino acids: CASSLEGQGIETQYF.

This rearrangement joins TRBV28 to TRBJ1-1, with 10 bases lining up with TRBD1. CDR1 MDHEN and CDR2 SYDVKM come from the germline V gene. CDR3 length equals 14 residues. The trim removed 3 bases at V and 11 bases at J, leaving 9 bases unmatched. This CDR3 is CASSFLPGQGYAFF. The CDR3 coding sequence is TGTGCCAGCAGTTTCCTACCGGGACAGGGGTACGCTTTCTTT.

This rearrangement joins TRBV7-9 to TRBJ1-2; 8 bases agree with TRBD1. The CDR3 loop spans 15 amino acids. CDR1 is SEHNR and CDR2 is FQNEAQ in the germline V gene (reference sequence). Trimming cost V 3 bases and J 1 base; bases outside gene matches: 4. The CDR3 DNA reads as TGTGCCAGCAGCTTCGGACAGGGATTTAACTATGGCTACACCTTC. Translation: CASSFGQGFNYGYTF.

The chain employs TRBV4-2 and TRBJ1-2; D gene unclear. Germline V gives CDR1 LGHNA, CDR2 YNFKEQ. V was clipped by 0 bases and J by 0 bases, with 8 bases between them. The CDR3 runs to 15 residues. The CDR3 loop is CASSQETDANYGYTF. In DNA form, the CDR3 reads TGTGCCAGCAGCCAAGAAACAGACGCTAACTATGGCTACACCTTC.

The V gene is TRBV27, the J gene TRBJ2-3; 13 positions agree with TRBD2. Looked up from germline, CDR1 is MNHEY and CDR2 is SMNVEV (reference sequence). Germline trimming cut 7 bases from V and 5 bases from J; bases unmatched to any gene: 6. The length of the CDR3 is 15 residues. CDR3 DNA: TGTGCCAGCACCCAACTAGCGGGAGGGGTAGATACGCAGTATTTT. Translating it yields CASTQLAGGVDTQYF.

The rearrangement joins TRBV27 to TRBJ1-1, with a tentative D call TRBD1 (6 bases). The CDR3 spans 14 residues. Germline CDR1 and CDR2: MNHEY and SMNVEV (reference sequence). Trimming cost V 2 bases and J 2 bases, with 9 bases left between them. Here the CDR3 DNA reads TGTGCCAGCAGTTTAAGGGGGGGTAACACTGAAGCTTTCTTT. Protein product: CASSLRGGNTEAFF.

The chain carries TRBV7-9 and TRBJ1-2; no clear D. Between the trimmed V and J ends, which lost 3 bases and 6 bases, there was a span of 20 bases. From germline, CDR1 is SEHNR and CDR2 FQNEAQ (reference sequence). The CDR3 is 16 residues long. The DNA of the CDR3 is TGTGCCAGCAGCTTGCACGCCGGACGGAGAGGGCATGGCTACACCTTC. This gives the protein CASSLHAGRRGHGYTF.

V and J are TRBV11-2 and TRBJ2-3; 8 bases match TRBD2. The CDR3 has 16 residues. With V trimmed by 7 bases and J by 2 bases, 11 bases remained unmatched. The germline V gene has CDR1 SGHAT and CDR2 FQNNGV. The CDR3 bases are TGTGCCAGCAAGTTGGGGAGCGGGAGCGTCACAGATACGCAGTATTTT. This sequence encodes CASKLGSGSVTDTQYF.

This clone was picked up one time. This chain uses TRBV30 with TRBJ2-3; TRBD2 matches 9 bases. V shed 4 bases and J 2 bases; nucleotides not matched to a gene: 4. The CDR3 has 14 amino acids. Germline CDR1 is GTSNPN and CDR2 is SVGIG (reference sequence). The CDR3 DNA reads TGTGCCTGGAACCTAGCGGGATACACAGATACGCAGTATTTT. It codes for CAWNLAGYTDTQYF. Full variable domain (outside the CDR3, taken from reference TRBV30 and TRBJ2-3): SQTIHQWPATLVQPVGSPLSLECTVEGTSNPNLYWYRQAAGRGLQLLFYSVGIGQISSEVPQNLSASRPQDRQFILSSKKLLLSDSGFYLCAWNLAGYTDTQYFGPGTRLTVL.

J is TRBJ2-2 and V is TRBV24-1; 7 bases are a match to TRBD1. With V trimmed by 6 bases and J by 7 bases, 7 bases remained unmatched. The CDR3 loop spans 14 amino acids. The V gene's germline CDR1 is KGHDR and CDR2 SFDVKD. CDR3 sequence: CATSPGQVDGELFF. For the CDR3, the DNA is TGTGCCACCAGTCCTGGACAGGTGGACGGGGAGCTGTTTTTT.

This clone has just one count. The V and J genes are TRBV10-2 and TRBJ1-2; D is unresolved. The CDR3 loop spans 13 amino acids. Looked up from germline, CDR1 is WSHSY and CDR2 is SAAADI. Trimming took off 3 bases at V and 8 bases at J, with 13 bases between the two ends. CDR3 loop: CASSDYRRVGYTF. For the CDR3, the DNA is TGCGCCAGCAGTGACTATCGGAGGGTCGGCTACACCTTC.

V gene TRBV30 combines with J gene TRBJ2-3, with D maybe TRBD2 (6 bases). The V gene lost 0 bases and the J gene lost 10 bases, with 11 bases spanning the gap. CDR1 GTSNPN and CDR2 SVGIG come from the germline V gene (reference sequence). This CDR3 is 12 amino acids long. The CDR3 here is CAWSVIRGAQYF. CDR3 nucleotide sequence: TGTGCCTGGAGTGTGATCCGCGGGGCGCAGTATTTT.

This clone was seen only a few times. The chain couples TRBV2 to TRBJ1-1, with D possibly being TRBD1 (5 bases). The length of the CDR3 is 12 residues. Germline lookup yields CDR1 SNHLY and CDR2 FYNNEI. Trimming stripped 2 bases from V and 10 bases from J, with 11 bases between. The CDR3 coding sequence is TGTGCCAGCAGTGAAATTTGGGGGGGAGCTTTCTTT. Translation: CASSEIWGGAFF.

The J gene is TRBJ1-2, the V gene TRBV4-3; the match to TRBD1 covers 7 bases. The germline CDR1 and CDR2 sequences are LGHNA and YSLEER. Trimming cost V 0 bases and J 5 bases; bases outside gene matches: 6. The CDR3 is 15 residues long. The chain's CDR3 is CASSQDVGQEYGYTF. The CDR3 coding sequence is TGCGCCAGCAGCCAAGATGTAGGACAGGAGTATGGCTACACCTTC.

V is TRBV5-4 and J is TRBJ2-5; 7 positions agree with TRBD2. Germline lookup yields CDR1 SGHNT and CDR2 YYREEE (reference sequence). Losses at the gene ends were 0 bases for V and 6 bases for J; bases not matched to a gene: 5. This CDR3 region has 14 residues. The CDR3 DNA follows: TGTGCCAGCAGCTTGGCGGCGGGAGCGAAGACCCAGTACTTC. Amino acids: CASSLAAGAKTQYF.

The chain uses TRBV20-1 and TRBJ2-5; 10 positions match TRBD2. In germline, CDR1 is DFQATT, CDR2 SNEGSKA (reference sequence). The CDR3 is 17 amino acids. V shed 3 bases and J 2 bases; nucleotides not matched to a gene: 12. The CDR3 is CSASWLAGDLIQETQYF. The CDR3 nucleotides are TGCAGTGCTAGTTGGCTAGCGGGAGATCTAATTCAAGAGACCCAGTACTTC.

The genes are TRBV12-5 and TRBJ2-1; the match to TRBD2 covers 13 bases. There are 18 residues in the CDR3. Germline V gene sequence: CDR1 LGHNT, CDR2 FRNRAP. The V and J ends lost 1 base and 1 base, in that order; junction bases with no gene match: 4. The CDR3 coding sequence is TGTGCTAGTGGTTTGGCGCGACTAGCGGGGGGTTCCTACAATGAGCAGTTCTTC. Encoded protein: CASGLARLAGGSYNEQFF.

The CDR3 loop is CSASLSSGSWTDTQYF. The CDR3, as DNA: TGCAGTGCTAGTTTGTCTAGCGGGAGTTGGACAGATACGCAGTATTTT. The chain has TRBV20-1 and TRBJ2-3; 10 bases fit TRBD2. Looked up from germline, CDR1 is DFQATT and CDR2 is SNEGSKA (reference sequence). V lost 3 bases and J lost 3; bases outside the gene matches: 9. The CDR3 sequence is 16 residues long.

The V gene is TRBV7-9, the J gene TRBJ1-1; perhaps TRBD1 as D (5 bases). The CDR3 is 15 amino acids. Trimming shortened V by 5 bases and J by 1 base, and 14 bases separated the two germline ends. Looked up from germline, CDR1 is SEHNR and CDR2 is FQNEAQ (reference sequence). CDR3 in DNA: TGTGCCAGCAGCCCCCGGGGAGGGGCGAACACTGAAGCTTTCTTT. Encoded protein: CASSPRGGANTEAFF. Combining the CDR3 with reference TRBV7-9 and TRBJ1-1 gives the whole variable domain DTGVSQNPRHKITKRGQNVTFRCDPISEHNRLYWYRQTLGQGPEFLTYFQNEAQLEKSRLLSDRFSAERPKGSFSTLEIQRTEQGDSAMYLCASSPRGGANTEAFFGQGTRLTVV.

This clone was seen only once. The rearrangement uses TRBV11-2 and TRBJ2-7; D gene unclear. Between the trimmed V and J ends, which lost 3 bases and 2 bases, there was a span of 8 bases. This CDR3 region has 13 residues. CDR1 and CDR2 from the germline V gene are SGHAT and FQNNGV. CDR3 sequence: CASSLEMAYEQYF. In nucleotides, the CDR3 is TGTGCCAGCAGCTTGGAGATGGCCTACGAGCAGTACTTC.

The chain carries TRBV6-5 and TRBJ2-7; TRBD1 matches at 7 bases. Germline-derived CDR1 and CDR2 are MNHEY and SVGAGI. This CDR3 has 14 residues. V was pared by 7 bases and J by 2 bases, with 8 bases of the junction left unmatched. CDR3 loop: CASNTGTVAYEQYF. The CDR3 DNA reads TGTGCCAGCAATACCGGGACAGTGGCCTACGAGCAGTACTTC.

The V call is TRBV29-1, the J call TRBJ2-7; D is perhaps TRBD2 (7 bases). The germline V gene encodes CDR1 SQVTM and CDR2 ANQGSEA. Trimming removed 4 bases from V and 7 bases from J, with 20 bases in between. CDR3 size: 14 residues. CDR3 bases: TGCAGCGTTGTTCGGGGGGCTCAGTCTGGGGAGCAGTACTTC. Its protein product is CSVVRGAQSGEQYF.

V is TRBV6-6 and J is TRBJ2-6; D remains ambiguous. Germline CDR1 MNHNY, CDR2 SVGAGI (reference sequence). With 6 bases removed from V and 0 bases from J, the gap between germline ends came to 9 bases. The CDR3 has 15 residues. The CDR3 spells CASRQTISGANVLTF. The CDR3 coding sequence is TGTGCCAGCAGACAAACTATCTCTGGGGCCAACGTCCTGACTTTC.